This TCR beta chain was identified during a study of shared clonotypes between healthy human individuals. Study-wide results and caveats: The authors sampled blood alone, and tissue repertoires likely differ.

As concerns this clone: Its antigen is not known. A much larger clone lies one base from this, so it may be a read error.

This CDR3 is built from 16 residues. The germline CDR1 and CDR2 sequences are SQVTM and ANQGSEA. Using immunoSEQ multiplex PCR, the repertoire was profiled, and TCRdb retains in-frame clones only, with some absent. The repertoire holds roughly 500,000 clones, over 65% seen once, with under 15% in the top ten. This sequence joins TRBV29-1 and TRBJ2-7, with D perhaps TRBD1 or TRBD2 (5 bases each). This TCR was sampled from a woman in her thirties or forties in good health. Some clones in this sample may be carry-over from other donors' samples. Sequencing used PBMCs. CDR3 coding DNA: TGCGGCGTTGACTTATCGATTCCGGGACGAACTTACGAGCAGTACTTC. It yields the protein CGVDLSIPGRTYEQYF.